One sample yielded the 32 T cell receptor beta chains listed below, sequenced in a study of T-cell reconstitution after alpha-beta-depleted transplantation in children. These receptors lack a known antigen. Findings and caveats of the study: Diversity and T-cell counts at one year after transplant derived mostly from new T cells.

Researchers prepared the TCRbeta library using unique molecular identifiers, the study reports. TCRdb independently ran MiXCR on the PCR reads; one entry per CDR3 protein. The table includes a few hundred thousand distinct CDR3 sequences, around 7.1% detected once. The sample consisted of peripheral blood, taken 360 days after TCRalphabeta/CD19-depleted stem cell transplant. Every receptor here comes from a female patient aged 2-10 years who had a stem cell transplant for Fanconi anemia, so the T cells may come from the graft donor.

The gene calls are TRBV7-3 and TRBJ2-5, with D possibly matching TRBD2 (6 bases). This CDR3 has 16 amino acids. Between the trimmed V and J ends, which lost 2 bases and 5 bases, there was a span of 18 bases. The germline CDR1 and CDR2 sequences are SGHTA and FQGTGA. The CDR3 spells CASSLQGPGDGETQYF. In nucleotides, the CDR3 is TGTGCCAGCAGCTTACAAGGGCCGGGAGACGGGGAGACCCAGTACTTC.

DNA for the CDR3: TGTGCCAGCAGCTTATCTGACTATGGCTACACCTTC. Protein: CASSLSDYGYTF. This chain uses TRBV7-9 with TRBJ1-2, with unresolved D. CDR1 and CDR2 from the germline V gene are SEHNR and FQNEAQ (reference sequence). The CDR3 totals 12 residues. Trimming pared 2 bases from V and 3 bases from J, leaving 4 bases between.

This sequence joins TRBV14 and TRBJ2-3; weak D call: TRBD2 (5 bases). The CDR3 extends over 14 amino acids. The V gene lost 1 base and the J gene lost 4 bases, with 9 bases spanning the gap. Germline CDR1 is SGHDN and CDR2 is FVKESK. The CDR3 coding sequence is TGTGCCAGCAGCCAAGGACTATTCTCAGATACGCAGTATTTT. Translated, it gives CASSQGLFSDTQYF.

With respect to this clonotype: A much larger clone differs by one base, so this may be a read error. The chain recombines TRBV28 with TRBJ1-4; D unclear. Germline V gene sequence: CDR1 MDHEN, CDR2 SYDVKM. The CDR3 contains 15 residues. The V end lost 5 bases, the J end lost 11 bases, and 21 bases lay between the germline ends. CDR3 coding DNA: TGTGCCAGCAGTCCCTTTACCGCCTTTATGAGGAAACTGTTTTTT. Its translation is CASSPFTAFMRKLFF.

V usage is TRBV27 and J usage is TRBJ2-5, with D possibly called TRBD1 or TRBD2 (5 bases each). Deletions cut 6 bases from V and 5 bases from J, with 16 bases between. Germline-derived CDR1 and CDR2 are MNHEY and SMNVEV (reference sequence). The CDR3 totals 14 residues. This chain's CDR3 is CASSRDPRVETQYF. CDR3 nucleotide sequence: TGTGCCAGCAGCCGGGACCCGCGGGTGGAGACCCAGTACTTC.

This clonotype was counted at least ten times. This chain links TRBV29-1 with TRBJ2-2; 9 bases are shared with TRBD1. V gave up 0 bases and J gave up 5 bases; unmatched junction bases: 4. The CDR3 has 15 amino acids. Germline V lookup: CDR1 SQVTM, CDR2 ANQGSEA. CDR3 residues: CSVEDLGQGTGELFF. The CDR3, as DNA: TGCAGCGTTGAAGATCTTGGACAGGGGACCGGGGAGCTGTTTTTT.

This clonotype was found a few times. The V and J genes are TRBV7-2 and TRBJ1-2; D might be TRBD1 (5 bases). CDR1 is SGHTA, CDR2 FQGNSA, per germline. V was clipped by 5 bases and J by 4 bases, with 8 bases between them. The CDR3 is 12 amino acids. The CDR3 DNA is TGTGCCAGCAGCAGGACAACCTATGGCTACACCTTC. Its protein is CASSRTTYGYTF.

J is TRBJ2-2 and V is TRBV7-3; 8 nucleotides agree with TRBD2. Trimming took 5 bases from V and 3 from J; bases not matched to a gene: 14. Germline values: CDR1 SGHTA, CDR2 FQGTGA. The CDR3 is 18 residues long. The CDR3 region is CASSPVAGGGPDTGELFF. The CDR3 DNA follows: TGTGCCAGCAGCCCCGTTGCCGGCGGGGGGCCCGACACCGGGGAGCTGTTTTTT.

There are many counts of this clonotype. The chain is built from TRBV20-1 and TRBJ2-7; 7 bases map to TRBD1. V was clipped by 6 bases and J by 0 bases; unmatched bases: 8. Germline CDR1 DFQATT, CDR2 SNEGSKA (reference sequence). This CDR3 is 14 amino acids long. In nucleotides, the CDR3 is TGCAGTGCCCAATCAGGACAGGTCTCCTACGAGCAGTACTTC. It encodes CSAQSGQVSYEQYF.

This clonotype was seen at least ten times. The chain joins TRBV7-2 to TRBJ2-3, with 9 nucleotides matching TRBD2. CDR1 and CDR2 (germline): SGHTA, FQGNSA. The CDR3 totals 17 residues. The ends lost 4 bases at V and 4 bases at J; junction bases unmatched: 12. The CDR3 nucleotides read TGTGCCAGCAGCTCGACACCGGGACTAGCTTTAGCAGATACGCAGTATTTT. Translated, it gives CASSSTPGLALADTQYF. Filled out from reference TRBV7-2 and TRBJ2-3, the complete variable domain reads GAGVSQSPSNKVTEKGKDVELRCDPISGHTALYWYRQSLGQGLEFLIYFQGNSAPDKSGLPSDRFSAERTGGSVSTLTIQRTQQEDSAVYLCASSSTPGLALADTQYFGPGTRLTVL.

This clonotype was observed many times. The rearrangement uses TRBV12-3 or TRBV12-4 and TRBJ1-4, with D possibly matching TRBD1 (5 bases). V was shortened by 5 bases and J by 7 bases, with 14 bases between the two germline ends. The CDR3 is made up of 14 amino acids. CDR3 sequence: CASSPRQGSEKLFF. CDR3 DNA: TGTGCCAGCAGTCCCCGCCAGGGTTCTGAAAAACTGTTTTTT.

This clonotype was found a few times. The chain combines TRBV5-1 with TRBJ1-1, with 9 bases identical to TRBD1. From germline, CDR1 is SGHRS and CDR2 YFSETQ. V gave up 3 bases and J gave up 4 bases; unmatched junction bases: 4. This CDR3 is 14 amino acids long. The CDR3 DNA follows: TGCGCCAGCAGCTACGGGACAGGGTCCACTGAAGCTTTCTTT. Amino acid sequence: CASSYGTGSTEAFF.

This clonotype has a count of ten or more. This rearrangement joins TRBV10-1 to TRBJ2-7, with no clear D. Germline CDR1 reads WNHNN; CDR2 reads SYGVQD (reference sequence). The CDR3 loop spans 16 amino acids. The ends were cut back, 6 bases at V and 1 base at J, with 19 bases in the middle. The CDR3 DNA follows: TGCGCCAGCAGGGGAACGGCGAAGAGTGGTTCCTACGAGCAGTACGTC. Translation gives CASRGTAKSGSYEQYV.

The V and J genes are TRBV9 and TRBJ2-2, with 14 bases lining up with TRBD2. The CDR3 is made up of 13 amino acids. The germline V gene encodes CDR1 SGDLS and CDR2 YYNGEE. V dropped 8 bases and J dropped 7; count of bases not matched to a gene: 1. The DNA of the CDR3 is TGTGCCAGTGGACTAGCGGGGGGCGGGGAGCTGTTTTTT. Translating gives CASGLAGGGELFF.

This clonotype was seen many times. V usage is TRBV7-3 and J usage is TRBJ2-5; 7 bases match TRBD2. The germline CDR1 and CDR2 sequences are SGHTA and FQGTGA. The CDR3 length is 15 residues. After removal of 1 base from V and 3 bases from J, the junction contained 5 bases not matched to a gene. CDR3 residues: CASSLRAGDKETQYF. DNA of the CDR3: TGTGCCAGCAGCTTAAGGGCGGGAGATAAAGAGACCCAGTACTTC.

This clonotype was seen more than once but under ten times. The chain employs TRBV18 and TRBJ1-2, with 7 bases aligning to TRBD1. The CDR3 contains 15 residues. V dropped 5 bases and J dropped 2; count of bases not matched to a gene: 8. CDR1 KGHSH and CDR2 LQKENI come from the germline V gene. The CDR3 DNA follows: TGTGCCAGCTCATCACAGGGGTCCGGCAACTATGGCTACACCTTC. Residues: CASSSQGSGNYGYTF. The complete variable domain, with remaining parts taken from reference TRBV18 and TRBJ1-2, reads NAGVMQNPRHLVRRRGQEARLRCSPMKGHSHVYWYRQLPEEGLKFMVYLQKENIIDESGMPKERFSAEFPKEGPSILRIQQVVRGDSAAYFCASSSQGSGNYGYTFGSGTRLTVV.

The chain recombines TRBV29-1 with TRBJ1-2, with a tentative D call TRBD1 (5 bases). The V gene's germline CDR1 is SQVTM and CDR2 ANQGSEA. The CDR3 contains 11 residues. Trimming left V 7 bases short and J 7 bases short, with 13 bases between. The CDR3, as DNA: TGCAGCGCGGGGCAGAGGGGTGGCTACACCTTC. As protein: CSAGQRGGYTF.

In this sample, this clonotype turned up many times. The J gene is TRBJ1-3, the V gene TRBV15; D gene uncertain. Germline-derived CDR1 and CDR2 are LNHNV and YYDKDF (reference sequence). The V gene lost 0 bases and the J gene lost 0 bases, with 9 bases spanning the gap. The CDR3 contains 16 residues. The CDR3 is CATSRDRGISGNTIYF. CDR3 nucleotides: TGTGCCACCAGCAGAGATAGAGGGATCTCTGGAAACACCATATATTTT.

The table lists this clonotype with many counts. V usage is TRBV4-2 and J usage is TRBJ1-1; a weak D match, TRBD1 (5 bases). The CDR3 extends over 16 amino acids. Germline CDR1 is LGHNA and CDR2 is YNFKEQ. V lost 7 bases to trimming and J lost 3 bases, with 21 bases between them. CDR3 coding DNA: TGTGCCAGCACCCCCGGGCCTTACAAAGGGGACACTGAAGCTTTCTTT. Translation: CASTPGPYKGDTEAFF.

The sample holds many counts of this clonotype. This chain links TRBV29-1 with TRBJ1-4, with no clear D. CDR1 and CDR2 (germline): SQVTM, ANQGSEA. V lost 2 bases and J 8 bases, leaving 12 bases between the germline ends. There are 13 residues in the CDR3. The CDR3 here is CSVESGLEEKLFF. CDR3 DNA: TGCAGCGTTGAATCAGGACTGGAGGAAAAACTGTTTTTT.

For the CDR3, the DNA is TGTGCCTCCTGCTTAAGGGGGAGTACAGGGGACAATGAGCAGTTCTTC. Its protein product is CASCLRGSTGDNEQFF. The chain carries TRBV3-1 and TRBJ2-1; 7 positions match TRBD1. The CDR3 spans 16 residues. Germline CDR1 LGHDT, CDR2 YNNKEL (reference sequence). V shed 11 bases and J 5 bases; nucleotides not matched to a gene: 18.

This clonotype was recorded a few times. The chain recombines TRBV28 with TRBJ2-7, with D perhaps matching TRBD1 or TRBD2 (5 bases each). The CDR3 runs 15 residues. Trimming removed 0 bases from V and 0 bases from J, with 9 bases in between. CDR1 is MDHEN and CDR2 is SYDVKM in the germline V gene. The CDR3 nucleotides are TGTGCCAGCAGTTTATGGGGGACCCTCTCCTACGAGCAGTACTTC. This translates into CASSLWGTLSYEQYF.

The chain recombines TRBV7-6 with TRBJ1-1, with a weak D call TRBD1 (5 bases). The CDR3 length is 15 residues. CDR1 SGHVS and CDR2 FNYEAQ come from the germline V gene. V was pared by 1 base and J by 1 base, with 10 bases between. The CDR3 DNA is TGTGCCAGCAGCTTAGGGGGGGACTGGAACACTGAAGCTTTCTTT. Amino acids: CASSLGGDWNTEAFF.

Ten or more counts support this clonotype. This chain joins TRBV29-1 and TRBJ1-1; no firm D call. Per the germline V gene, CDR1 is SQVTM and CDR2 is ANQGSEA. The CDR3 runs to 12 residues. The ends were cut back, 4 bases at V and 8 bases at J, with 14 bases in the middle. The CDR3 DNA follows: TGCAGCGTTGCGAACAGCCCGATAGAAGCTTTCTTT. Amino acid sequence: CSVANSPIEAFF.

This clonotype was seen ten or more times. In nucleotides, the CDR3 is TGTGCCAGCAGCCGAGGACAGTCAACGCTCCCTTACTTC. It codes for CASSRGQSTLPYF. This chain links TRBV7-2 with TRBJ2-7; D is perhaps TRBD1 (6 bases). Between the trimmed V and J ends, which lost 5 bases and 13 bases, there was a span of 21 bases. Germline loops: CDR1 SGHTA, CDR2 FQGNSA. The CDR3 runs to 13 residues.

Ten or more counts support this clonotype. This chain links TRBV15 with TRBJ1-5; D is perhaps TRBD1 (6 bases). CDR3 length: 16 residues. V lost 0 bases and J lost 7, with 16 bases in between. Germline V gene lookup returns CDR1 LNHNV and CDR2 YYDKDF (reference sequence). The CDR3 region has the DNA TGTGCCACCAGCAGAGAGATAAGGACTACAGGGCAGCCCCAGCATTTT. Translating it yields CATSREIRTTGQPQHF. Combining the CDR3 with reference TRBV15 and TRBJ1-5 gives the whole variable domain DAMVIQNPRYQVTQFGKPVTLSCSQTLNHNVMYWYQQKSSQAPKLLFHYYDKDFNNEADTPDNFQSRRPNTSFCFLDIRSPGLGDTAMYLCATSREIRTTGQPQHFGDGTRLSIL.

The table lists this clonotype with a few counts. The J gene is TRBJ1-2, the V gene TRBV6-2 or TRBV6-3; D possibly corresponds to TRBD1 (5 bases). The CDR3 has 14 amino acids. In germline, CDR1 is MNHEY, CDR2 SVGEGT. V lost 0 bases to trimming and J lost 4 bases, with 9 bases between them. This CDR3 reads CASSYSGRVYGYTF. The CDR3 DNA sequence: TGTGCCAGCAGTTACTCCGGCAGGGTCTATGGCTACACCTTC.

This clonotype was seen repeatedly, ten times or more. The chain is built from TRBV12-3 or TRBV12-4 and TRBJ1-1; D ambiguous. The V end lost 1 base, the J end lost 9 bases, and 18 bases lay between the germline ends. The CDR3 covers 15 residues. CDR3 sequence: CASSLGPPITIKAFF. CDR3 in DNA: TGTGCCAGCAGTTTAGGGCCCCCGATTACGATAAAAGCTTTCTTT.

This clonotype has ten or more counts. The chain uses TRBV29-1 and TRBJ2-5, with D perhaps TRBD1 (5 bases). Germline V gives CDR1 SQVTM, CDR2 ANQGSEA. CDR3 length: 11 residues. V was pared by 4 bases and J by 3 bases, with 6 bases between. The CDR3 DNA is TGCAGCGTTGCCAGGGAAGAGACCCAGTACTTC. The encoded protein is CSVAREETQYF.

This clonotype was counted many times. The chain links TRBV7-9 to TRBJ2-1; 11 bases match TRBD1. Germline CDR1 is SEHNR and CDR2 is FQNEAQ (reference sequence). The V and J ends lost 5 bases and 5 bases, in that order; junction bases with no gene match: 5. The CDR3 totals 15 residues. CDR3 sequence: CASSLRDRGDNEQFF. For the CDR3, the DNA is TGTGCCAGCAGCCTCCGGGACAGGGGGGACAATGAGCAGTTCTTC.

This clonotype was seen at least ten times. The genes are TRBV28 and TRBJ2-3; no reliable D call. This CDR3 has 12 residues. Germline V gene lookup returns CDR1 MDHEN and CDR2 SYDVKM. Between the trimmed V and J ends, which lost 6 bases and 5 bases, there was a span of 9 bases. The CDR3 DNA reads as TGTGCCAGCAGCTACGGAGAAGATACGCAGTATTTT. Amino acids: CASSYGEDTQYF.

In its sample, this clonotype was seen many times. The chain uses TRBV27 and TRBJ1-5; D ambiguous. The CDR3 is made up of 15 amino acids. V lost 4 bases to trimming and J lost 3 bases, with 13 bases between them. Germline V lookup: CDR1 MNHEY, CDR2 SMNVEV (reference sequence). CDR3 nucleotides: TGTGCCAGCAGTTATTCGGGATGGGTCAATCAGCCCCAGCATTTT. It codes for CASSYSGWVNQPQHF.